This TCR beta chain was observed in a study of blood T cells in healthy people across ages. It was with a sample-barcoded 5' primer and a J-beta primer mix that a second PCR of roughly 7 to 11 cycles was run. MiXCR was run by TCRdb on the 5' RACE reads, yielding one entry per CDR3 protein. The table has about 1.4 million distinct CDR3 sequences, approximately 59% seen once. The CDR3 consists of 15 residues. In germline, CDR1 is MNHEY, CDR2 SMNVEV (reference sequence). V was pared by 0 bases and J by 2 bases, with 11 bases between. The sequence was collected from a man between 18 and 29 years old in good health. The genes are TRBV27 and TRBJ2-7; possibly TRBD2 for D (6 bases). The sample taken for sequencing was blood. CDR3: CASSLSGGAAYEQYF. For the CDR3, the DNA is TGTGCCAGCAGTTTATCGGGCGGGGCGGCCTACGAGCAGTACTTC.